Listed below are T cell receptor beta chains from one sample, sequenced in a study of CD8+ T cells in alopecia areata. Only in-frame clones appear in the TCRdb table, and some are missing; sequencing was by immunoSEQ multiplex PCR. In the table there are about 110,000 clones, roughly 89% of which are singletons. The sample was CD8+ T cells sorted from blood, taken at week 24, from a patient treated with tofacitinib. These receptors all come from a human donor with alopecia areata. Both conserved end residues are part of each CDR3. The D gene is left open where the match is weak. Not all rows give a size; the values are once, few, many and, for expanded clones, a class.

V: TRBV2
D: NA
size: NA
J: TRBJ1-2
CDR3: CASSDRTELNYGYTF
DNA: TGTGCCAGCAGTGACAGAACAGAGCTTAACTATGGCTACACCTTC

V: TRBV7-2
D: TRBD2
size: NA
J: TRBJ2-7
CDR3: CASSPLSGGAPYEQYF
DNA: TGTGCCAGCAGCCCCCTTAGCGGGGGGGCCCCCTACGAGCAGTACTTC

V: TRBV4-2
D: NA
size: NA
J: TRBJ2-3
CDR3: CASSQEFEGSTDTQYF
DNA: TGTGCCAGCAGCCAAGAGTTCGAGGGGAGCACAGATACGCAGTATTTT

V: TRBV16
D: NA
size: NA
J: TRBJ1-1
CDR3: CASSGGLWATEAFF
DNA: TGTGCCAGCAGCGGAGGGCTTTGGGCCACTGAAGCTTTCTTT

V: TRBV7-9
D: NA
size: NA
J: TRBJ2-5
CDR3: CASSTRGTQYF
DNA: TGTGCCAGCAGCACCCGCGGGACCCAGTACTTC

V: TRBV4-1
D: NA
size: NA
J: TRBJ2-7
CDR3: CASSPYRSSSYEQYF
DNA: TGCGCCAGCAGCCCTTACAGGAGTAGCTCCTACGAGCAGTACTTC

V: TRBV4-2
D: NA
size: NA
J: TRBJ2-1
CDR3: CASSQERTSNNEQFF
DNA: TGTGCCAGCAGCCAAGAACGGACTTCAAACAATGAGCAGTTCTTC

V: TRBV27
D: NA
size: NA
J: TRBJ1-4
CDR3: CASRTLGSNEKLFF
DNA: TGTGCCAGCAGAACGCTAGGGTCTAATGAAAAACTGTTTTTT

V: TRBV4-1
D: TRBD2
size: NA
J: TRBJ2-7
CDR3: CASSQDASGGQYEQYF
DNA: TGCGCCAGCAGCCAAGATGCTAGCGGGGGGCAGTACGAGCAGTACTTC

V: TRBV28
D: NA
size: NA
J: TRBJ2-3
CDR3: CASRTRGQHKTDTQYF
DNA: TGTGCCAGCAGGACTAGGGGGCAACATAAGACAGATACGCAGTATTTT

V: TRBV7-6
D: TRBD1
size: NA
J: TRBJ1-2
CDR3: CASSLAAGTDYGYTF
DNA: TGTGCCAGCAGCTTGGCCGCTGGGACAGATTATGGCTACACCTTC

V: TRBV4-3
D: TRBD2
size: few
J: TRBJ2-7
CDR3: CASSQDRSGGTYEQYF
DNA: TGCGCCAGCAGCCAAGACCGGAGCGGGGGGACCTACGAGCAGTACTTC

V: TRBV9
D: TRBD1
size: NA
J: TRBJ2-7
CDR3: CASSAEGAPAYEQYF
DNA: TGTGCCAGCAGCGCAGAGGGGGCGCCCGCCTACGAGCAGTACTTC

V: TRBV7-9
D: NA
size: few
J: TRBJ2-7
CDR3: CASSLWDHPSYEQYF
DNA: TGTGCCAGCAGCTTATGGGACCACCCCTCCTACGAGCAGTACTTC

V: TRBV5-6
D: NA
size: many
J: TRBJ2-5
CDR3: CASSLFSDKTQYF
DNA: TGTGCCAGCAGCTTGTTCAGTGACAAGACCCAGTACTTC

V: TRBV7-3
D: NA
size: NA
J: TRBJ1-2
CDR3: CASSFGGGYGYTF
DNA: TGTGCCAGCAGCTTTGGGGGCGGCTATGGCTACACCTTC

V: TRBV30
D: TRBD1
size: NA
J: TRBJ1-5
CDR3: CAWSVGQGPFHSNQPQHF
DNA: TGTGCCTGGAGTGTGGGACAGGGGCCATTTCATAGCAATCAGCCCCAGCATTTT

V: TRBV7-2
D: NA
size: NA
J: TRBJ2-3
CDR3: CASSLTGDTQYF
DNA: TGTGCCAGCAGCTTAACCGGAGATACGCAGTATTTT

V: TRBV11-2
D: TRBD2
size: NA
J: TRBJ2-3
CDR3: CASSLAAGGPLAYF
DNA: TGTGCCAGCAGCTTAGCAGCGGGGGGCCCCTTAGCGTATTTT

V: TRBV7-9
D: NA
size: NA
J: TRBJ2-3
CDR3: CASSGPGGTDTQYF
DNA: TGTGCCAGCAGTGGCCCTGGGGGAACAGATACGCAGTATTTT

V: TRBV4-1
D: NA
size: NA
J: TRBJ2-1
CDR3: CASSPDGTYNEQFF
DNA: TGCGCCAGCAGCCCGGACGGGACCTACAATGAGCAGTTCTTC

V: TRBV6-1
D: NA
size: NA
J: TRBJ2-7
CDR3: CASSDWQGKGYEQYF
DNA: TGTGCCAGCAGTGACTGGCAGGGGAAGGGCTACGAGCAGTACTTC

V: TRBV7-9
D: NA
size: NA
J: TRBJ2-5
CDR3: CASRPRIQETQYF
DNA: TGTGCCAGCAGACCTAGAATTCAAGAGACCCAGTACTTC

V: TRBV4-1
D: TRBD2
size: once
J: TRBJ2-7
CDR3: CASSPRGGAIYEQYF
DNA: TGCGCCAGCAGCCCACGGGGGGGGGCCATTTACGAGCAGTACTTC

V: TRBV5-5
D: NA
size: NA
J: TRBJ2-1
CDR3: CASSGAGMVAFTGQFF
DNA: TGTGCCAGCAGCGGGGCGGGGATGGTAGCCTTTACGGGGCAGTTCTTC

V: TRBV30
D: TRBD2
size: NA
J: TRBJ2-3
CDR3: CAWSVIAGHTDTQYF
DNA: TGTGCCTGGAGTGTAATAGCGGGGCACACAGATACGCAGTATTTT

V: TRBV11-3
D: NA
size: NA
J: TRBJ1-6
CDR3: CASSSTYNSPLHF
DNA: TGTGCCAGCAGCTCCACCTATAATTCACCCCTCCACTTT

V: TRBV9
D: TRBD1
size: NA
J: TRBJ2-1
CDR3: CASSPTGTVYNEQFF
DNA: TGTGCCAGCAGCCCGACGGGGACAGTCTACAATGAGCAGTTCTTC

V: TRBV7-2
D: NA
size: NA
J: TRBJ1-5
CDR3: CASSFTGAQPQHF
DNA: TGTGCCAGCAGCTTCACTGGGGCCCAGCCCCAGCATTTT

V: TRBV4-3
D: NA
size: NA
J: TRBJ1-3
CDR3: CASSQGTSSGNTIYF
DNA: TGCGCCAGCAGCCAAGGAACTAGCTCTGGAAACACCATATATTTT

V: TRBV7-6
D: TRBD2
size: once
J: TRBJ2-7
CDR3: CASSLGTSGKEQYF
DNA: TGTGCCAGCAGCTTAGGGACTAGCGGCAAAGAGCAGTACTTC

V: TRBV6-6
D: NA
size: NA
J: TRBJ2-5
CDR3: CASSYPDSAETQYF
DNA: TGTGCCAGCAGTTACCCGGACTCGGCAGAGACCCAGTACTTC

V: TRBV10-2
D: NA
size: NA
J: TRBJ2-1
CDR3: CASSDSLTYPFF
DNA: TGCGCCAGCAGTGACTCCCTAACCTACCCGTTCTTC

V: TRBV27
D: TRBD1
size: NA
J: TRBJ2-7
CDR3: CASGYRTGLDEQYF
DNA: TGTGCCAGCGGATATAGGACAGGGCTGGACGAGCAGTACTTC

V: TRBV6-5
D: TRBD2
size: NA
J: TRBJ2-1
CDR3: CASSYSTSGVNEQFF
DNA: TGTGCCAGCAGTTACTCGACTAGCGGGGTCAATGAGCAGTTCTTC

V: TRBV5-1
D: TRBD2
size: NA
J: TRBJ2-1
CDR3: CASSFEAGGPGEQFF
DNA: TGCGCCAGCAGCTTTGAGGCGGGGGGGCCGGGTGAGCAGTTCTTC

V: TRBV7-2
D: NA
size: NA
J: TRBJ2-5
CDR3: CASARRLGGIEETQYF
DNA: TGTGCCAGCGCAAGGAGGCTAGGCGGAATTGAAGAGACCCAGTACTTC

V: TRBV7-2
D: TRBD2
size: NA
J: TRBJ2-7
CDR3: CASSFPGRGDEQYF
DNA: TGTGCCAGCAGCTTCCCTGGGAGGGGCGACGAGCAGTACTTC

V: TRBV15
D: TRBD1
size: NA
J: TRBJ2-7
CDR3: CATSRDRGTAPNEQYF
DNA: TGTGCCACCAGCAGAGATAGGGGGACAGCACCAAACGAGCAGTACTTC

V: TRBV29-1
D: NA
size: few
J: TRBJ1-2
CDR3: CSFAGGANYGYTF
DNA: TGCAGCTTCGCCGGGGGAGCTAACTATGGCTACACCTTC

V: TRBV29-1
D: NA
size: few
J: TRBJ2-7
CDR3: CSVGRNYEQYF
DNA: TGCAGCGTGGGCCGAAACTACGAGCAGTACTTC

V: TRBV14
D: NA
size: NA
J: TRBJ2-2
CDR3: CASSQGAGRGTGELFF
DNA: TGTGCCAGCAGCCAAGGAGCAGGTCGTGGAACCGGGGAGCTGTTTTTT

V: TRBV7-2
D: NA
size: NA
J: TRBJ2-7
CDR3: CASSPSGLSGYYEQYF
DNA: TGTGCCAGCAGCCCCTCAGGGTTGAGCGGGTACTACGAGCAGTACTTC

V: TRBV7-8
D: NA
size: NA
J: TRBJ2-4
CDR3: CASSLNRGLAKNIQYF
DNA: TGTGCCAGCAGCTTAAACAGGGGACTAGCCAAAAACATTCAGTACTTC

V: TRBV4-3
D: TRBD2
size: NA
J: TRBJ2-5
CDR3: CASSDGSGGLETQYF
DNA: TGCGCCAGCAGCGACGGTAGCGGGGGGTTGGAGACCCAGTACTTC

V: TRBV7-8
D: NA
size: NA
J: TRBJ2-5
CDR3: CASSSPEGDSEETQYF
DNA: TGTGCCAGCAGCTCGCCGGAGGGTGATAGTGAAGAGACCCAGTACTTC

V: TRBV5-1
D: NA
size: once
J: TRBJ1-6
CDR3: CASSLEAGFDSPLHF
DNA: TGCGCCAGCAGCTTGGAGGCAGGGTTTGATTCACCCCTCCACTTT

V: TRBV5-1
D: NA
size: NA
J: TRBJ2-7
CDR3: CASSLEVSPSYEQYF
DNA: TGCGCCAGCAGCTTGGAGGTTAGTCCCTCCTACGAGCAGTACTTC

V: TRBV6-5
D: NA
size: NA
J: TRBJ1-2
CDR3: CASSYGSSGYGYTF
DNA: TGTGCCAGCAGTTACGGCTCCTCGGGCTATGGCTACACCTTC

V: TRBV4-1
D: NA
size: NA
J: TRBJ2-4
CDR3: CASRGAENIQYF
DNA: TGCGCCAGCCGAGGGGCAGAAAACATTCAGTACTTC

V: TRBV4-3
D: NA
size: NA
J: TRBJ2-1
CDR3: CASSQDKVEQFF
DNA: TGCGCCAGCAGCCAAGATAAAGTTGAGCAGTTCTTC

V: TRBV7-9
D: TRBD2
size: NA
J: TRBJ2-3
CDR3: CASSYASGGDTQYF
DNA: TGTGCCAGCAGTTACGCTAGCGGGGGAGATACGCAGTATTTT

V: TRBV5-4
D: NA
size: once
J: TRBJ2-3
CDR3: CASSYGQGLDTDTQYF
DNA: TGTGCCAGCAGCTATGGACAAGGGTTAGATACAGATACGCAGTATTTT

V: TRBV25-1
D: NA
size: NA
J: TRBJ2-7
CDR3: CASSGQLAYEQYF
DNA: TGTGCCAGCAGTGGACAGCTCGCCTACGAGCAGTACTTC

V: TRBV7-9
D: NA
size: NA
J: TRBJ1-6
CDR3: CASSLGDTSYNSPLHF
DNA: TGTGCCAGCAGCTTAGGCGACACGTCCTATAATTCACCCCTCCACTTT

V: TRBV2
D: TRBD2
size: NA
J: TRBJ2-1
CDR3: CASTTRGGTYNEQFF
DNA: TGTGCCAGCACTACTCGGGGGGGGACGTACAATGAGCAGTTCTTC

V: TRBV6-5
D: TRBD2
size: NA
J: TRBJ2-5
CDR3: CASSSQRGARETQYF
DNA: TGTGCCAGCAGTTCCCAGCGGGGGGCCAGGGAGACCCAGTACTTC

V: TRBV27
D: TRBD2
size: NA
J: TRBJ2-7
CDR3: CASSPPGLAGGFYEQYF
DNA: TGTGCCAGCAGTCCTCCGGGACTAGCGGGGGGCTTCTACGAGCAGTACTTC

V: TRBV23-1
D: NA
size: NA
J: TRBJ1-1
CDR3: CASLSRAHTEAFF
DNA: TGCGCCAGCCTTTCCAGGGCGCACACTGAAGCTTTCTTT